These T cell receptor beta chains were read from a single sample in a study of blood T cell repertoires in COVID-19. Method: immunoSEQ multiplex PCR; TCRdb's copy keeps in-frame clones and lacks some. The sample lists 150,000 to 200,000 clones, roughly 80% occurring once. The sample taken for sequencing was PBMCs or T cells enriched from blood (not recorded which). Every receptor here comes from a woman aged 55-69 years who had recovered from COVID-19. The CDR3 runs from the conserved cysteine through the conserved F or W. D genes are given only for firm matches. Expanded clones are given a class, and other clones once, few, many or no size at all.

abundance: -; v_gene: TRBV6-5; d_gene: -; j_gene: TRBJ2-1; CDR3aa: CASSRGRTSYNEQFF; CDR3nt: TGTGCCAGCAGTCGGGGGAGAACGAGCTACAATGAGCAGTTCTTC
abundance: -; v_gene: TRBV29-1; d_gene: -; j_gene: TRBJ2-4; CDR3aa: CSVEGLAKNIQYF; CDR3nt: TGCAGCGTGGAAGGACTAGCCAAAAACATTCAGTACTTC
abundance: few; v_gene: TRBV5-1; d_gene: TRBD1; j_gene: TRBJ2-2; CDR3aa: CASSLQGTGELFF; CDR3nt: TGCGCCAGCAGCTTACAGGGGACCGGGGAGCTGTTTTTT
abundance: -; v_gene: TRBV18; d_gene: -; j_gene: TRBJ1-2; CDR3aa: CASSPTESSNYGYTF; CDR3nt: TGTGCCAGCTCACCAACAGAATCATCTAACTATGGCTACACCTTC
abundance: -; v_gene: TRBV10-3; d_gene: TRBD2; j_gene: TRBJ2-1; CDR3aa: CATSGGAGEQFF; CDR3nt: TGTGCCACTAGCGGGGGGGCAGGTGAGCAGTTCTTC
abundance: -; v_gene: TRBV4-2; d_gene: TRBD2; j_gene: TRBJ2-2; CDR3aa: CASSQGLAGPTGELFF; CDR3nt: TGTGCCAGCAGCCAAGGACTAGCGGGGCCAACCGGGGAGCTGTTTTTT
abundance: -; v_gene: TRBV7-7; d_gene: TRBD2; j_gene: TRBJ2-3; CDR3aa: CASSLSSGSTDTQYF; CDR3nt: TGTGCCAGCAGCCTGTCTAGCGGGAGCACAGATACGCAGTATTTT
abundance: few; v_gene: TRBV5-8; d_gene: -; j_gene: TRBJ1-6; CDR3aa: CASSSPFAGSDSPLHF; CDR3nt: TGTGCCAGCAGCTCCCCTTTTGCAGGGTCGGATTCACCCCTCCACTTT
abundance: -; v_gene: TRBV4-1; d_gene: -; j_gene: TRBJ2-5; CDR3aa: CASSQEAGAQETQYF; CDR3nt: TGCGCCAGCAGCCAAGAGGCGGGGGCCCAAGAGACCCAGTACTTC
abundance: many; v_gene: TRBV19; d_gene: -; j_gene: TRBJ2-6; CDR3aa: CASSKNRDTGANVLTF; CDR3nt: TGTGCCAGTAGTAAGAACAGGGATACTGGGGCCAACGTCCTGACTTTC
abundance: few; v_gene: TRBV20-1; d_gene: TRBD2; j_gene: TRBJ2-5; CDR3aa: CSASYSGGAFPETQYF; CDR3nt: TGCAGTGCCAGTTATAGCGGGGGGGCCTTTCCGGAGACCCAGTACTTC
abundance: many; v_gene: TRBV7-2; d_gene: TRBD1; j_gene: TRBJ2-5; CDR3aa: CASSYDRGKETQYF; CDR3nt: TGTGCCAGCAGCTATGACAGGGGAAAAGAGACCCAGTACTTC
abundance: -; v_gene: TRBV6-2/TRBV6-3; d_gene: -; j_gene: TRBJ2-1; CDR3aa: CASSYLTDNEQFF; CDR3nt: TGTGCCAGCAGTTACTTGACAGACAATGAGCAGTTCTTC
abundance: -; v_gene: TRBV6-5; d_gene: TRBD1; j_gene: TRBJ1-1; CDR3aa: CASSYSNRGEAFF; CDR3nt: TGTGCCAGCAGTTACTCCAACAGGGGCGAGGCTTTCTTT
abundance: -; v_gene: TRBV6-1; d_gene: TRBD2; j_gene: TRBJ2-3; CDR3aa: CASSELAGGPDTQYF; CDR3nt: TGTGCCAGCAGTGAACTAGCGGGGGGGCCAGATACGCAGTATTTT
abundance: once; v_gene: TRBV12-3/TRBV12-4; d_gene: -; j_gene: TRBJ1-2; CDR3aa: CASRPWGGWGYTF; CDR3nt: TGTGCCAGCAGACCATGGGGGGGGTGGGGCTACACCTTC
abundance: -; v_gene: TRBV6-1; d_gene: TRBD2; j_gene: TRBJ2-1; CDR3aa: CASSDGGGADEQFF; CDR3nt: TGTGCCAGCAGTGACGGCGGGGGGGCGGATGAGCAGTTCTTC
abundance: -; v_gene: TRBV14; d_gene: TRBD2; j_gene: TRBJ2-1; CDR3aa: CASSLGLADYNEQFF; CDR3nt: TGTGCCAGCAGCCTGGGACTAGCGGACTACAATGAGCAGTTCTTC
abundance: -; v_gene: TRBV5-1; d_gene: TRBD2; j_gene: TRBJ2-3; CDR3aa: CASSLAASGGSFADTQYF; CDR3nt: TGCGCCAGCAGCTTGGCGGCTAGCGGGGGGTCTTTCGCAGATACGCAGTATTTT
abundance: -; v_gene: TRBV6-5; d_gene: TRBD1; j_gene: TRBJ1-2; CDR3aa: CASSTLTGGSGGYTF; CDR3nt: TGTGCCAGCAGTACTCTGACAGGGGGCAGTGGGGGCTACACCTTC
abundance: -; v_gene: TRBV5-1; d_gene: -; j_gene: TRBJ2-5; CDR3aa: CASSLAGTQETQYF; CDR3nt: TGCGCCAGCAGCTTGGCAGGGACTCAAGAGACCCAGTACTTC
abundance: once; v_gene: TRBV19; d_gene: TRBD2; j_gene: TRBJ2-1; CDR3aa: CASSAKLAGSYNEQFF; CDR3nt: TGTGCCAGTAGTGCCAAGCTAGCGGGCTCCTACAATGAGCAGTTCTTC
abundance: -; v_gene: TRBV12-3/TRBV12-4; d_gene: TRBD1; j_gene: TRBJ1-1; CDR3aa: CASSVTGEGSAFF; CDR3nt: TGTGCCAGCAGTGTGACAGGGGAGGGGTCAGCTTTCTTT
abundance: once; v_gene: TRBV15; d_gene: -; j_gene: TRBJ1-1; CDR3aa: CATSTVDRNTEAFF; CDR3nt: TGTGCCACCAGCACCGTGGACAGGAACACTGAAGCTTTCTTT
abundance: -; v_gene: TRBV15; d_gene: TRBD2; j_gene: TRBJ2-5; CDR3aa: CATSRQKLTSGGPETQYF; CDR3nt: TGTGCCACCAGCAGACAAAAATTGACTAGCGGGGGGCCAGAGACCCAGTACTTC
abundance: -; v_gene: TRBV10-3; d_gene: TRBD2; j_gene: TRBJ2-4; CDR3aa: CAISDSGRENIQYF; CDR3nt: TGTGCCATCAGTGATTCTGGGAGGGAAAACATTCAGTACTTC
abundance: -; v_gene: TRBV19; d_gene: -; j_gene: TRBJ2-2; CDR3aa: CASSITQGFRTGELFF; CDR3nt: TGTGCCAGTAGTATCACGCAGGGATTCAGAACCGGGGAGCTGTTTTTT
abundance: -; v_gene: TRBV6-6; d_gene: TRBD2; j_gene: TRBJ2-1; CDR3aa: CASSPGGFEQFF; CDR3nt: TGTGCCAGCAGCCCCGGGGGGTTTGAGCAGTTCTTC
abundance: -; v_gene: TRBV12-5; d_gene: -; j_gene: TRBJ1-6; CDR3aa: CASGLVPGRVDSPLHF; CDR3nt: TGTGCTAGTGGTTTGGTACCAGGCAGGGTTGATTCACCCCTCCACTTT
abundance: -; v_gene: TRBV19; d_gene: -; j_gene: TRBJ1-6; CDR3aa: CASSISRAGSSYNSPLHF; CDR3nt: TGTGCCAGTAGTATTTCTCGTGCGGGGAGCTCCTATAATTCACCCCTCCACTTT
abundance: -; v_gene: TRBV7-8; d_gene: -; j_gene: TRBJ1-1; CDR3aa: CASSLVGGNTEAFF; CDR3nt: TGTGCCAGCAGCTTAGTCGGGGGGAACACTGAAGCTTTCTTT
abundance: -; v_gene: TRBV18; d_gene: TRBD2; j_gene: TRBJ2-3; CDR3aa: CASSRGGTTDTQYF; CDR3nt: TGTGCCAGCTCACGCGGGGGGACCACAGATACGCAGTATTTT
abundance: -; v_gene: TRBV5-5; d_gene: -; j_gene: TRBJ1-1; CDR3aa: CASSTETTGIEAFF; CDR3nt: TGTGCCAGCAGCACCGAGACAACAGGGATTGAAGCTTTCTTT
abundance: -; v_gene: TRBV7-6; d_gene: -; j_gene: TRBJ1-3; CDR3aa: CASSFDRSSGNTIYF; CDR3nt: TGTGCCAGCAGCTTTGACAGGTCCTCGGGAAACACCATATATTTT
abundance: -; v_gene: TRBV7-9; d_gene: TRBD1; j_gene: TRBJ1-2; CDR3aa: CASSLPGGLDGYTF; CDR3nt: TGTGCCAGCAGCCTACCAGGGGGTTTGGATGGCTACACCTTC
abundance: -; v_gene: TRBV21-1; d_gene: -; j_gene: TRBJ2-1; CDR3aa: CASSDGQDGLLGQPAEQFF; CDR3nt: TGTGCCAGCAGCGACGGACAGGACGGCCTTCTAGGCCAGCCCGCCGAGCAGTTCTTC
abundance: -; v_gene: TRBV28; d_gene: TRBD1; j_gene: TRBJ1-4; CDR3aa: CASSLYPGTGNGKLFF; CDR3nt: TGTGCCAGCAGTTTATACCCCGGGACAGGGAACGGAAAACTGTTTTTT
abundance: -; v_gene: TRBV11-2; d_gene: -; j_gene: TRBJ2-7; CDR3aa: CASSLNRVYEQYF; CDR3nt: TGTGCCAGCAGCTTAAACAGGGTCTACGAGCAGTACTTC
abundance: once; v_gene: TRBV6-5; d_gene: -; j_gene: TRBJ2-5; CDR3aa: CASSYTQGETQYF; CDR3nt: TGTGCCAGCAGTTACACTCAGGGAGAGACCCAGTACTTC
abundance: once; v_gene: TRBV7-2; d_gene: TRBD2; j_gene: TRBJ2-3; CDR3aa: CASSLASGGAYTQYF; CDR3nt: TGTGCCAGCAGCTTAGCCAGCGGGGGGGCCTATACGCAGTATTTT
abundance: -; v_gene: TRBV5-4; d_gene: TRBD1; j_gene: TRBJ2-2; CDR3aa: CASSAGTGVGTGELFF; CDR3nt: TGTGCCAGCAGCGCCGGGACAGGGGTAGGCACCGGGGAGCTGTTTTTT
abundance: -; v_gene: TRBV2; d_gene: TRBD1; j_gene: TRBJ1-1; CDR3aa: CASSDSDRGQDTEAFF; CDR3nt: TGTGCCAGCAGTGACTCCGACAGGGGGCAAGACACTGAAGCTTTCTTT
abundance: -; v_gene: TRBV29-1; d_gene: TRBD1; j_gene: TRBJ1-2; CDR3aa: CSGMGGQGADGYTF; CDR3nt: TGCAGCGGAATGGGGGGACAGGGCGCGGATGGCTACACCTTC
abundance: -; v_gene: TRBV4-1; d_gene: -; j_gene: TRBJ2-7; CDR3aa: CASSHRDSSLGEQYF; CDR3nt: TGCGCCAGCAGCCACCGGGACTCCTCTCTCGGCGAGCAGTACTTC
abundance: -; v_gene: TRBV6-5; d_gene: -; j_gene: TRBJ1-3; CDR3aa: CASAVEGGSGNTIYF; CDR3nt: TGTGCCAGTGCCGTTGAAGGCGGCTCTGGAAACACCATATATTTT
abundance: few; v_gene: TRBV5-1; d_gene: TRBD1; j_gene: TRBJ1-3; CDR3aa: CASNRDRGDTIYF; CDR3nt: TGCGCCAGCAACAGGGACAGGGGGGACACCATATATTTT